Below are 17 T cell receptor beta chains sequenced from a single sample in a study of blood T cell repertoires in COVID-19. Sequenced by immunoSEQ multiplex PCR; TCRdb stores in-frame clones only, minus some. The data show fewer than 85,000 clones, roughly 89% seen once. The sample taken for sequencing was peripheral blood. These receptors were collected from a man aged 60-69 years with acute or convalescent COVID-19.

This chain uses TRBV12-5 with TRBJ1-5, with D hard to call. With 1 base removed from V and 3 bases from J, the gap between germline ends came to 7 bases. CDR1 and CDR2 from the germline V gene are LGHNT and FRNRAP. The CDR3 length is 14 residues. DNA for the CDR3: TGTGCTAGTGGTTTGGGACAAGTCAATCAGCCCCAGCATTTT. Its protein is CASGLGQVNQPQHF.

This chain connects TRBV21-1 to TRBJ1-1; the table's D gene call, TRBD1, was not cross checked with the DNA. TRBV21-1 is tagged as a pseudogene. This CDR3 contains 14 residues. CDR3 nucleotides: TGTGCCAGCAGCAAATTGGGACAGTCCTATGAAGCTTTCTTT. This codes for CASSKLGQSYEAFF.

The CDR3 spells CASSLAQASVDTQYF. CDR3 nucleotides: TGCGCCAGCAGCTTGGCCCAGGCTAGCGTAGATACGCAGTATTTT. The chain uses TRBV5-1 and TRBJ2-3; tentatively, D is TRBD2 (6 bases). V gave up 0 bases and J gave up 5 bases, with 13 bases separating them. Germline V gene lookup returns CDR1 SGHRS and CDR2 YFSETQ. CDR3 length: 15 residues.

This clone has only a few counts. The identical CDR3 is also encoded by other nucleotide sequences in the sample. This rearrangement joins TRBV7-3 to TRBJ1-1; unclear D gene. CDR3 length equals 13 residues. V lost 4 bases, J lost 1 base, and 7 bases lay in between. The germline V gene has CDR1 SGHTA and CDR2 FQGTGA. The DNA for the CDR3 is TGTGCCAGCAGCTCAGTCAAGAACACTGAAGCTTTCTTT. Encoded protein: CASSSVKNTEAFF.

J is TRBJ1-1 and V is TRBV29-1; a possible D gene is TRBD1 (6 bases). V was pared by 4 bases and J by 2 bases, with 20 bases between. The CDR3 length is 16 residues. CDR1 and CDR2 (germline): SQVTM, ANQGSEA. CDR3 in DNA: TGCAGCGTTGCCCTTAAGTTTACAGGGACCAACACTGAAGCTTTCTTT. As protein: CSVALKFTGTNTEAFF.

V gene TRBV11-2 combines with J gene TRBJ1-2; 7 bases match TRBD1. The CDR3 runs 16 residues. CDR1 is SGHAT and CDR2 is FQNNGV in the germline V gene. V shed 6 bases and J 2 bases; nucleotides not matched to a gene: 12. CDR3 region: CASRTPRGPLNYGYTF. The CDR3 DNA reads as TGTGCCAGCAGGACCCCGAGGGGGCCCCTCAACTATGGCTACACCTTC.

DNA for the CDR3: TGTGCCAGCAGCCAAGATCGATTGGGCAGGGGCTACGAGCAGTACTTC. It yields the protein CASSQDRLGRGYEQYF. V usage is TRBV3-1 (or the pseudogene TRBV3-2) and J usage is TRBJ2-7, with D possibly being TRBD1 (6 bases). Trimming took 0 bases from V and 3 from J, leaving 15 bases between them. The CDR3 sequence is 16 residues long. Looked up from germline, CDR1 is LGHDT and CDR2 is YNNKEL (reference sequence).

CDR3 in amino acids: CASSKAGNYEQYF. As DNA, the CDR3 is TGTGCCAGCAGCAAAGCGGGGAACTACGAGCAGTACTTC. The V gene is TRBV3-1 (or the pseudogene TRBV3-2), the J gene TRBJ2-7; TRBD2 matches at 7 bases. This CDR3 comprises 13 residues. From germline, CDR1 is LGHDT and CDR2 YNNKEL (reference sequence). The junction had 4 bases not matched to a gene; V was cut back by 5 bases and J by 3 bases.

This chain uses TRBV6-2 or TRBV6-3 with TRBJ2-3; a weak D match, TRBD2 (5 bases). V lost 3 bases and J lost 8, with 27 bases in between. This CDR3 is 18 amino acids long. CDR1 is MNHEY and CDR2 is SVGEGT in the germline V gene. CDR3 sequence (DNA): TGTGCCAGCAGTTATTACCCCTCTGTTCGGACTCCGCTCGGTACGCAGTATTTT. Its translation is CASSYYPSVRTPLGTQYF.

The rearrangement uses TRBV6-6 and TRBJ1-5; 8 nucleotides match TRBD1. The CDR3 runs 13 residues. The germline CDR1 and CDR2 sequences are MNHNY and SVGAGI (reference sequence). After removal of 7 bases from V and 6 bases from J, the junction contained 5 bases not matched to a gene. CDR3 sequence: CASTQGASQPQHF. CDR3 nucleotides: TGTGCCAGCACGCAGGGGGCTAGTCAGCCCCAGCATTTT.

In nucleotides, the CDR3 is TGTGCCAGCTATCCTTCCGGGACTAGCAATGAGCAGTTCTTC. Translated: CASYPSGTSNEQFF. V usage is TRBV18 and J usage is TRBJ2-1, with 8 bases identical to TRBD2. The CDR3 has 14 amino acids. Germline CDR1 is KGHSH and CDR2 is LQKENI. The trim removed 7 bases at V and 6 bases at J, leaving 8 bases unmatched.

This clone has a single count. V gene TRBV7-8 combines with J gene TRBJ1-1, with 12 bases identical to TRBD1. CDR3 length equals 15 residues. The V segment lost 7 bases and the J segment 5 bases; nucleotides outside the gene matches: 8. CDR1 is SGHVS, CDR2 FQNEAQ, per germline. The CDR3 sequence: CASTWDRGLGTEAFF. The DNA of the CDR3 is TGTGCCAGCACCTGGGACAGGGGGCTTGGTACTGAAGCTTTCTTT.

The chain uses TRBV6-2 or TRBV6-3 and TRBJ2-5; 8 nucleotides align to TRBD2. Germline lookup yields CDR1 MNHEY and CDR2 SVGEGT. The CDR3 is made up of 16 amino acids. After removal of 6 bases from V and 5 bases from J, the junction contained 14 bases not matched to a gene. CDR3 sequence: CASSPRRRGVGETQYF. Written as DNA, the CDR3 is TGTGCCAGCAGCCCTAGGAGGCGGGGGGTCGGGGAGACCCAGTACTTC.

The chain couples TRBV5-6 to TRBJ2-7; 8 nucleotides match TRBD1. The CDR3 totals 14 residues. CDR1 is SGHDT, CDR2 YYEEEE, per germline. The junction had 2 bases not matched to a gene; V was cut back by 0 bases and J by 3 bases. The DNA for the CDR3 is TGTGCCAGCAGCTTGGTGGACAGGGTCTACGAGCAGTACTTC. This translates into CASSLVDRVYEQYF.

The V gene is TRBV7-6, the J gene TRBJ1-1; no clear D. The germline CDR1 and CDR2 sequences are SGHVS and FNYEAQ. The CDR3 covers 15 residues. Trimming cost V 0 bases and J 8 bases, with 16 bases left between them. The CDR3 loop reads CASSLAPWAAHEAFF. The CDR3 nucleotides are TGTGCCAGCAGCTTAGCCCCGTGGGCAGCCCACGAAGCTTTCTTT. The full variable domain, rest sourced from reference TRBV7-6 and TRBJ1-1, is GAGVSQSPRYKVTKRGQDVALRCDPISGHVSLYWYRQALGQGPEFLTYFNYEAQQDKSGLPNDRFSAERPEGSISTLTIQRTEQRDSAMYRCASSLAPWAAHEAFFGQGTRLTVV.

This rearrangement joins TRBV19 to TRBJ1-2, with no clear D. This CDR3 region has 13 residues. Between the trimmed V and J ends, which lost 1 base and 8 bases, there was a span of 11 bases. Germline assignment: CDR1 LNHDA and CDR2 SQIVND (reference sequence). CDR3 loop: CASSIGTLGGYTF. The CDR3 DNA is TGTGCCAGTAGTATAGGGACTCTCGGAGGCTACACCTTC.

The CDR3 loop reads CAWSPQGQGLGYTF. Here the CDR3 DNA reads TGTGCCTGGAGTCCCCAAGGACAGGGGCTCGGCTACACCTTC. The chain uses TRBV30 and TRBJ1-2, with 9 bases that match TRBD1. J was trimmed by 8 bases and V by 2 bases; bases with no gene match: 9. The germline gives CDR1 GTSNPN, CDR2 SVGIG (reference sequence). The CDR3 has 14 residues.